This T cell receptor (beta chain) was profiled in a study of cytomegalovirus exposure and HLA in healthy donors. Study findings and constraints: In a later analysis, across HLA loci, associated TCR counts were highest for DRB1, lowest for HLA-C. HLA-A and HLA-B allele assignments for most subjects were reportedly predicted accurately using TCR beta sequences. Analyses of presence and absence presupposed an approximately uniform sequencing depth across donors.

In the PCR, 60 Vbeta and 13 Jbeta primers were used. Produced via immunoSEQ multiplex PCR; TCRdb's table is partial and in-frame only. The table records some 150,000 clones, about 87% of them present only once. Trimming took 5 bases from V and 4 from J, leaving 11 bases between them. Germline V CDR1 and CDR2: MNHNY, SVGAGI (reference sequence). The CDR3 is made up of 13 amino acids. Comment on this clone: What it recognizes is unknown.

The chain is built from TRBV6-6 and TRBJ2-5, with D unresolved. The receptor's source is a woman in her 30s in good health and CMV-seronegative. The sample taken for sequencing was PBMCs. The CDR3 coding sequence is TGTGCCAGCAGTACACAGTATTCAGAGACCCAGTACTTC. It codes for CASSTQYSETQYF.